This passage covers 21 T cell receptor beta chains from one sample sequenced in a study of PD-L1 blockade in urothelial cancer. Clones were read by immunoSEQ multiplex PCR, and TCRdb kept only the in-frame ones, dropping some. This sample has 29,000 or so clones, with roughly three quarters found just once. Sample time point: peripheral blood 6 weeks after treatment start. Sequences were derived from PBMCs, sampled around atezolizumab (anti-PD-L1) treatment. Receptor source: a man in his 70s with urothelial cancer.

The chain recombines TRBV23-1 with TRBJ2-7; 8 nucleotides match TRBD1. TRBV23-1 is annotated as an ORF whose role is uncertain. The J segment lost 3 bases and the V segment lost 4 bases, leaving 11 bases of the junction unmatched. This CDR3 is built from 16 residues. This CDR3 reads CASSPSRPGQGYEQYF. CDR3 in DNA: TGCGCCAGCAGTCCTAGCCGGCCCGGACAGGGCTACGAGCAGTACTTC.

This clone was counted a few times. The genes are TRBV4-2 and TRBJ2-7, with 9 bases matching TRBD2. CDR3 length equals 15 residues. The J segment lost 4 bases and the V segment lost 1 base, leaving 5 bases of the junction unmatched. The germline CDR1 and CDR2 sequences are LGHNA and YNFKEQ. The CDR3 DNA reads TGTGCCAGCAGCCAAGCCAGCGGGGGGCCGTACGAGCAGTACTTC. The encoded protein is CASSQASGGPYEQYF.

This chain joins TRBV6-5 and TRBJ1-1, with 9 bases aligning to TRBD1. With 2 bases clipped from V and 5 bases from J, the junction kept 9 bases outside the gene matches. The length of the CDR3 is 16 residues. Germline CDR1 reads MNHEY; CDR2 reads SVGAGI. The CDR3 here is CASSYNRGLRGTEAFF. CDR3 nucleotide sequence: TGTGCCAGCAGTTACAACAGGGGGCTGAGGGGGACTGAAGCTTTCTTT.

This clone was seen only once. V and J are TRBV7-8 and TRBJ2-7; 9 bases are shared with TRBD2. J gave up 5 bases and V 2 bases, and 19 bases lay outside the gene matches. There are 19 residues in the CDR3. The germline gives CDR1 SGHVS, CDR2 FQNEAQ. The CDR3 DNA is TGTGCCAGCAGCTTAAGAGGATCCCTTAAGGGACTAGCAAGCCACGAGCAGTACTTC. Translation: CASSLRGSLKGLASHEQYF.

V usage is TRBV5-1 and J usage is TRBJ1-6, with no clear D. V dropped 4 bases and J dropped 2 bases, with 10 bases sitting between them. The CDR3 consists of 15 residues. Germline values: CDR1 SGHRS, CDR2 YFSETQ. DNA of the CDR3: TGCGCCAGCAGCCGGGATGGCGCCTATAATTCACCCCTCCACTTT. Translating gives CASSRDGAYNSPLHF.

A few counts support this clone. CDR3 protein: CASSLAGQAGGYTF. CDR3 coding DNA: TGTGCCAGCAGCTTAGCCGGACAGGCGGGGGGCTACACCTTC. The chain carries TRBV7-9 and TRBJ1-2, with TRBD1 matching 7 bases. The CDR3 loop spans 14 amino acids. Germline V lookup: CDR1 SEHNR, CDR2 FQNEAQ (reference sequence). The junction had 6 bases not matched to a gene; V was cut back by 0 bases and J by 8 bases.

The genes are TRBV2 and TRBJ2-3; 9 nucleotides align to TRBD2. The CDR3 runs to 16 residues. The V and J ends lost 7 bases and 1 base, in that order; junction bases with no gene match: 9. Germline CDR1 SNHLY, CDR2 FYNNEI. The DNA of the CDR3 is TGTGCCAGCACCCGCCTAAGCGGGAGGCGCACAGATACGCAGTATTTT. This encodes CASTRLSGRRTDTQYF.

The chain is built from TRBV7-2 and TRBJ2-7, with D unresolved. The CDR3 is made up of 15 amino acids. The germline V gene encodes CDR1 SGHTA and CDR2 FQGNSA. Trimming took 4 bases from V and 2 from J, leaving 15 bases between them. This CDR3 is CASSSQSGSAYEQYF. The CDR3 DNA reads as TGTGCCAGCAGCTCACAATCCGGGTCCGCCTACGAGCAGTACTTC.

The CDR3: CASSLEAGGRTGELFF. The CDR3, as DNA: TGTGCCAGCAGCTTAGAGGCGGGGGGCCGCACCGGGGAGCTGTTTTTT. J is TRBJ2-2 and V is TRBV7-2, with 8 bases aligning to TRBD2. Per germline, CDR1 SGHTA and CDR2 FQGNSA. V shed 1 base and J 4 bases; nucleotides not matched to a gene: 5. The CDR3 runs 16 residues.

J is TRBJ2-3 and V is TRBV7-3; 12 bases are shared with TRBD2. The germline CDR1 and CDR2 sequences are SGHTA and FQGTGA. The CDR3 is made up of 16 amino acids. Trimming took 3 bases from V and 2 from J; bases not matched to a gene: 3. The CDR3 reads CASSLGLAGPTDTQYF. CDR3 DNA sequence: TGTGCCAGCAGCTTGGGACTAGCGGGTCCCACAGATACGCAGTATTTT.

This chain uses TRBV10-3 with TRBJ1-3; D unresolved. Between the trimmed V and J ends, which lost 6 bases and 7 bases, there was a span of 10 bases. Per germline, CDR1 ENHRY and CDR2 SYGVKD. CDR3 length: 12 amino acids. The CDR3 sequence: CAISDMANTIYF. The CDR3 region has the DNA TGTGCCATCAGCGACATGGCCAACACCATATATTTT.

V usage is TRBV11-3 and J usage is TRBJ2-7; TRBD2 might be the D (6 bases). Germline V CDR1 and CDR2: SGHNT, YENEEA. Trimming removed 2 bases from V and 7 bases from J, with 15 bases in between. There are 14 residues in the CDR3. The CDR3 bases are TGTGCCAGCAGCTTAAATCCCGGGAGAGATGAGCAGTACTTC. It yields the protein CASSLNPGRDEQYF.

This rearrangement joins TRBV18 to TRBJ1-2, with D possibly matching TRBD1 (6 bases). Trimming pared 3 bases from V and 6 bases from J, leaving 17 bases between. There are 15 residues in the CDR3. The germline CDR1 and CDR2 sequences are KGHSH and LQKENI. The CDR3 DNA reads as TGTGCCAGCTCACCCGGTGACTTCTCAGGGGATGGCTACACCTTC. Its protein is CASSPGDFSGDGYTF.

The chain recombines TRBV5-4 with TRBJ2-2; 7 nucleotides agree with TRBD1. CDR1 and CDR2 from the germline V gene are SGHNT and YYREEE (reference sequence). The J segment lost 1 base and the V segment lost 4 bases, leaving 7 bases of the junction unmatched. The CDR3 is made up of 16 amino acids. The CDR3 DNA reads as TGTGCCAGCAGCCGCCGGACAGGCCGGAACACCGGGGAGCTGTTTTTT. It yields the protein CASSRRTGRNTGELFF.

The DNA of the CDR3 is TGTGCCAGCAGGGGGGACAGGGGGAACACTGAAGCTTTCTTT. It codes for CASRGDRGNTEAFF. The V and J genes are TRBV6-5 and TRBJ1-1; 10 bases match TRBD1. The junction had 2 bases not matched to a gene; V was cut back by 6 bases and J by 1 base. The CDR3 is 14 residues long. CDR1 is MNHEY and CDR2 is SVGAGI in the germline V gene.

The table lists this clone with a few counts. The V gene is TRBV6-1, the J gene TRBJ1-5; possibly TRBD1 for D (5 bases). Between the trimmed V and J ends, which lost 7 bases and 2 bases, there was a span of 12 bases. The length of the CDR3 is 14 residues. The V gene's germline CDR1 is MNHNS and CDR2 SASEGT. CDR3 in DNA: TGTGCCAGCAAAGTTGGGGCTGGCAATCAGCCCCAGCATTTT. This gives the protein CASKVGAGNQPQHF.

The chain employs TRBV6-6 and TRBJ1-1, with TRBD1 identical over 8 bases. V shed 2 bases and J 0 bases; nucleotides not matched to a gene: 2. From germline, CDR1 is MNHNY and CDR2 SVGAGI (reference sequence). The CDR3 runs 15 residues. The chain's CDR3 is CASSYDRGMNTEAFF. In DNA form, the CDR3 reads TGTGCCAGCAGTTACGACAGGGGAATGAACACTGAAGCTTTCTTT.

This chain links TRBV6-5 with TRBJ1-2; TRBD1 is a possible D gene (5 bases). The V and J ends lost 5 bases and 6 bases respectively, with 16 bases between them. CDR1 and CDR2 (germline): MNHEY, SVGAGI. The CDR3 runs 14 residues. The CDR3 DNA sequence: TGTGCCAGCAGTACCAGGGAGGGAAGTGATGGCTACACCTTC. Its protein product is CASSTREGSDGYTF.

The table lists this clone with a few counts. The chain has TRBV27 and TRBJ2-1, with 7 nucleotides matching TRBD1. The CDR3 is made up of 14 amino acids. CDR1 is MNHEY and CDR2 is SMNVEV in the germline V gene (reference sequence). The V and J ends lost 3 bases and 5 bases, in that order; junction bases with no gene match: 4. CDR3 nucleotides: TGTGCCAGCAGTTTTACAGGGGACCACAATGAGCAGTTCTTC. Protein sequence: CASSFTGDHNEQFF.

This chain uses TRBV5-1 with TRBJ1-1; weak D call: TRBD1 (6 bases). Between the trimmed V and J ends, which lost 0 bases and 0 bases, there was a span of 9 bases. The CDR3 loop spans 15 amino acids. CDR1 and CDR2 (germline): SGHRS, YFSETQ. The CDR3 loop is CASSLDRALNTEAFF. The CDR3 DNA reads TGCGCCAGCAGCTTGGACAGGGCCTTGAACACTGAAGCTTTCTTT.

The V gene is TRBV6-1, the J gene TRBJ2-1; TRBD2 is a possible D gene (6 bases). CDR3 length equals 16 residues. In germline, CDR1 is MNHNS, CDR2 SASEGT. Deletions cut 1 base from V and 3 bases from J, with 13 bases between. In nucleotides, the CDR3 is TGTGCCAGCAGTGAAGAACCCGCGGGGATCTACAATGAGCAGTTCTTC. This encodes CASSEEPAGIYNEQFF.